The source of this TCR beta chain is a study of tumor and adjacent non-tumor tissue in lung cancer. Study in general: Patients comprised about a dozen adenocarcinoma, 2 squamous cell carcinoma and 1 small cell lung cancer. Stage I to III disease affected about ten men and roughly five women aged roughly 31 to 85. About 4.17 million productive TCRbeta reads were obtained per sample on average. Study-wide results and limits: Compared with tumor, normal lung showed significantly lower TCR diversity.

CDR1 is DFQATT and CDR2 is SNEGSKA in the germline V gene (reference sequence). V was shortened by 0 bases and J by 0 bases, with 16 bases between the two germline ends. The CDR3 is 17 amino acids. Three rounds of nested PCR, following a modified ARM-PCR protocol, produced the TCRbeta library. TCRdb passed the multiplex PCR reads through MiXCR, listing each CDR3 protein once. The sample contains 100,000 to 150,000 distinct CDR3 sequences, about 66% of which appear only once. This clonotype was recorded many times. Its antigen is unknown. This sample's RNA came from whole unsorted tissue. Sample: lung tumor tissue. This sequence was found in a young man with non-small cell lung cancer. The V call is TRBV20-1, the J call TRBJ2-3; D gene unclear. CDR3 sequence (DNA): TGCAGTGCTAGAGACCCGAATGGATTTGTGAGCACAGATACGCAGTATTTT. It yields the protein CSARDPNGFVSTDTQYF.